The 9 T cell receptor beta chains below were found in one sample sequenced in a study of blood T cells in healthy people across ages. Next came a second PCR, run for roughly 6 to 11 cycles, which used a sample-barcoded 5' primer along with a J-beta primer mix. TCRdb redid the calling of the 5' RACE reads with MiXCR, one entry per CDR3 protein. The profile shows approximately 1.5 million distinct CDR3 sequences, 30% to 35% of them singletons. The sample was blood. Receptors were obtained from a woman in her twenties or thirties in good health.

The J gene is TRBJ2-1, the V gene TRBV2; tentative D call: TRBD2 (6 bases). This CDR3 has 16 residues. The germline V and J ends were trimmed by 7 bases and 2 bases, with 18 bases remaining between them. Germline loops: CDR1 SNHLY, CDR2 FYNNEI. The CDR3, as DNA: TGTGCCAGCATGGGGAGGATCGAAGGGACCTACAATGAGCAGTTCTTC. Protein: CASMGRIEGTYNEQFF. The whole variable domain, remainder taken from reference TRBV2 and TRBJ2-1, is EPEVTQTPSHQVTQMGQEVILRCVPISNHLYFYWYRQILGQKVEFLVSFYNNEISEKSEIFDDQFSVERPDGSNFTLKIRSTKLEDSAMYFCASMGRIEGTYNEQFFGPGTRLTVL.

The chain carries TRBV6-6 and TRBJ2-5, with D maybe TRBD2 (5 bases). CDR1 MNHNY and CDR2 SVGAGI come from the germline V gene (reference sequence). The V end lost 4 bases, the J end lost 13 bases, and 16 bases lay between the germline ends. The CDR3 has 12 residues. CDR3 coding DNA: TGTGCCAGCAGTTCCAACGGGGTTCCCCCGTACTTC. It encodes CASSSNGVPPYF.

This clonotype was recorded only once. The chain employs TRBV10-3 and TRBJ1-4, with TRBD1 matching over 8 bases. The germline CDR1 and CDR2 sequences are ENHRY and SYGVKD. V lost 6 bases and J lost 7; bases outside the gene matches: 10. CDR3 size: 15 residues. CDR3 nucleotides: TGTGCCATCAGCGACCTTACAGGGGGAGGTGAAAAACTGTTTTTT. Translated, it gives CAISDLTGGGEKLFF.

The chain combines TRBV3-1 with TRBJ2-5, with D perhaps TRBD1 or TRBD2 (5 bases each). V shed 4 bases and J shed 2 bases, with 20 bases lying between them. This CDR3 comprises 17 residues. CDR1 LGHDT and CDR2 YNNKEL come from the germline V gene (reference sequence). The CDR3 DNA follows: TGTGCCAGCAGCCCCAGTATTGCCCGGGACGTACAAGAGACCCAGTACTTC. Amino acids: CASSPSIARDVQETQYF.

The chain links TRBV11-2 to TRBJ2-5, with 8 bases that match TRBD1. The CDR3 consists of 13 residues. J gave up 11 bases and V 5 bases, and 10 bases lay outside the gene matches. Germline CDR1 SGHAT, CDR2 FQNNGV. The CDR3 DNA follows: TGTGCCAGCAGCGGCCAGGGGGCGGATGAGCAGTACTTC. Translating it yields CASSGQGADEQYF.

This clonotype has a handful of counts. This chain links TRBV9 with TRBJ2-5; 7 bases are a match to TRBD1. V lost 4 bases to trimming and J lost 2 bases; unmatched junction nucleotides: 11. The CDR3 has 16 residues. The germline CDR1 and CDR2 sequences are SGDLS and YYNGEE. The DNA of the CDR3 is TGTGCCAGCAGCCGGAACGAGGACAGGTTACAAGAGACCCAGTACTTC. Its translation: CASSRNEDRLQETQYF.

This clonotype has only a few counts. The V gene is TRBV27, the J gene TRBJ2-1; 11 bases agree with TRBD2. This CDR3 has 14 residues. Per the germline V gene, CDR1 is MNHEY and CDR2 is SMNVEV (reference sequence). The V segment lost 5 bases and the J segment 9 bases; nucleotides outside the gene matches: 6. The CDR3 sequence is CASSTGTSGGEQFF. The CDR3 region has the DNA TGTGCCAGCAGTACCGGGACTAGCGGTGGTGAGCAGTTCTTC.

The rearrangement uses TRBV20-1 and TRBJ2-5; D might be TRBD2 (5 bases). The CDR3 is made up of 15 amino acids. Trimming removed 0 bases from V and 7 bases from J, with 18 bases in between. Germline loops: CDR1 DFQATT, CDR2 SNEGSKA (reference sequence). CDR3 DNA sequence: TGCAGTGCTAGAGATATGAGGGCCCCTCGGGGGACCCAGTACTTC. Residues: CSARDMRAPRGTQYF.

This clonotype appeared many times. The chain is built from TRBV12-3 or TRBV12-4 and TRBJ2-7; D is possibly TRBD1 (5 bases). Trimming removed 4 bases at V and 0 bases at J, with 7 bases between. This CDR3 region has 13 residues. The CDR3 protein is CASSWGRSYEQYF. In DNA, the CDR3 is TGTGCCAGCAGTTGGGGCCGCTCCTACGAGCAGTACTTC.